One and the same sample provided the 32 T cell receptor beta chains below, sequenced in a study of neurological immune-mediated disorders. TCRdb reprocessed the 5' RACE reads via MiXCR and lists one record per CDR3 protein. Seen here are 35,000 to 40,000 distinct CDR3 sequences, under 9.5% observed once, and the top ten hold around 4.6%. The sample comprised PBMCs. These receptors originate from a woman aged 40 to 50 in good health.

This clonotype was observed many times. V and J are TRBV5-6 and TRBJ1-3; D call uncertain. The germline gives CDR1 SGHDT, CDR2 YYEEEE. This CDR3 comprises 14 residues. Trimming cost V 4 bases and J 2 bases, with 10 bases left between them. CDR3 protein: CASSMEGTGNTIYF. CDR3 nucleotide sequence: TGTGCCAGCAGCATGGAAGGGACTGGAAACACCATATATTTT.

This clonotype came up many times. This chain uses TRBV7-9 with TRBJ1-2; D not certain. CDR3 length equals 15 residues. Trimming shortened V by 0 bases and J by 7 bases, and 15 bases separated the two germline ends. CDR1 SEHNR and CDR2 FQNEAQ come from the germline V gene (reference sequence). CDR3 nucleotide sequence: TGTGCCAGCAGCTTAGCCGGTGCTCTCATGCGTGGCTACACCTTC. This sequence encodes CASSLAGALMRGYTF.

This clonotype was observed many times. J is TRBJ2-2 and V is TRBV5-1; D may be TRBD1 (6 bases). The CDR3 extends over 13 amino acids. V lost 4 bases and J 5 bases, leaving 9 bases between the germline ends. Germline values: CDR1 SGHRS, CDR2 YFSETQ. The CDR3 DNA sequence: TGCGCCAGCAGCCCCACAGGGACCGGGGAGCTGTTTTTT. Translation: CASSPTGTGELFF.

The chain carries TRBV7-9 and TRBJ2-2; no clear D. The CDR3 is 13 amino acids. V was cut by 2 bases and J by 1 base, with 2 bases left in between. CDR1 and CDR2 from the germline V gene are SEHNR and FQNEAQ (reference sequence). The CDR3: CASSLLNTGELFF. CDR3 DNA: TGTGCCAGCAGCTTACTGAACACCGGGGAGCTGTTTTTT.

This clonotype was recorded at least ten times. CDR3 in DNA: TGCGCCAGCAGCACCGGGACAGGGGGCAAGGGGGACACTGAAGCTTTCTTT. It encodes CASSTGTGGKGDTEAFF. This chain joins TRBV5-1 and TRBJ1-1, with TRBD1 matching over 12 bases. The V and J ends lost 4 bases and 3 bases, in that order; junction bases with no gene match: 10. This CDR3 region has 17 residues. Germline CDR1 SGHRS, CDR2 YFSETQ.

This clonotype came up many times. The chain recombines TRBV5-1 with TRBJ2-5, with TRBD1 as a possible D gene (6 bases). The CDR3 extends over 14 amino acids. Trimming took 0 bases from V and 2 from J, leaving 8 bases between them. Per germline, CDR1 SGHRS and CDR2 YFSETQ. CDR3 residues: CASSLGGPQETQYF. The DNA of the CDR3 is TGCGCCAGCAGCTTGGGGGGGCCGCAAGAGACCCAGTACTTC. The full variable domain, its missing parts supplied by reference TRBV5-1 and TRBJ2-5, is KAGVTQTPRYLIKTRGQQVTLSCSPISGHRSVSWYQQTPGQGLQFLFEYFSETQRNKGNFPGRFSGRQFSNSRSEMNVSTLELGDSALYLCASSLGGPQETQYFGPGTRLLVL.

This clonotype was detected ten times or more. The CDR3 DNA follows: TGCGCCAGCAGCTTGGCCGTGAGTAGGAGGGCGACCGATTCCTACGAGCAGTACTTC. It encodes CASSLAVSRRATDSYEQYF. This sequence joins TRBV5-1 and TRBJ2-7; tentative D call: TRBD2 (6 bases). Germline V gene sequence: CDR1 SGHRS, CDR2 YFSETQ. CDR3 length equals 19 residues. Trimming pared 0 bases from V and 1 base from J, leaving 23 bases between.

This clonotype occurred many times. CDR3 residues: CASSPRDSQAGELFF. CDR3 sequence (DNA): TGTGCCAGCAGTCCCCGGGACAGCCAGGCCGGGGAGCTGTTTTTT. V usage is TRBV27 and J usage is TRBJ2-2; 7 nucleotides align to TRBD1. With V trimmed by 5 bases and J by 6 bases, 9 bases remained unmatched. The CDR3 extends over 15 amino acids. Germline V gene lookup returns CDR1 MNHEY and CDR2 SMNVEV (reference sequence).

This clonotype was found many times. This chain uses TRBV7-2 with TRBJ1-1; D is unresolved. Germline values: CDR1 SGHTA, CDR2 FQGNSA. V was shortened by 5 bases and J by 0 bases, with 7 bases between the two germline ends. The CDR3 is 13 residues long. CDR3 protein: CASSPYMNTEAFF. CDR3 nucleotides: TGTGCCAGCAGCCCGTACATGAACACTGAAGCTTTCTTT.

This clonotype came up many times. The V and J genes are TRBV20-1 and TRBJ1-1; TRBD1 matches at 11 bases. Germline trimming cut 4 bases from V and 4 bases from J; bases unmatched to any gene: 8. The CDR3 is made up of 15 amino acids. Per germline, CDR1 DFQATT and CDR2 SNEGSKA (reference sequence). CDR3 nucleotides: TGCAGTGCTACGCCCGTCGGGACAGGGGGCACTGAAGCTTTCTTT. Amino acid sequence: CSATPVGTGGTEAFF.

This clonotype was seen ten or more times. At one end the junction does not follow the germline gene, possibly because of a read error. The CDR3 nucleotides read TGCAGTGCCAGAGGGTATACAGGGGGCGGGTACTATGGCTACACCTTC. Its translation: CSARGYTGGGYYGYTF. The rearrangement links TRBV20-1 to TRBJ1-2; 9 nucleotides align to TRBD1. From germline, CDR1 is DFQATT and CDR2 SNEGSKA (reference sequence). The length of the CDR3 is 16 residues.

This clonotype was seen many times. The chain has TRBV27 and TRBJ2-1; possible D gene TRBD1, 6 bases. The V end was cut by 6 bases, the J end by 6 bases, with 18 bases between. This CDR3 spans 15 amino acids. The germline V gene encodes CDR1 MNHEY and CDR2 SMNVEV (reference sequence). In nucleotides, the CDR3 is TGTGCCAGCAGACTCAAGGCAGGGGTTAGCAATGAGCAGTTCTTC. Translating gives CASRLKAGVSNEQFF.

This clonotype came up many times. The chain uses TRBV12-3 or TRBV12-4 and TRBJ2-5, with D tentatively TRBD1 (5 bases). V lost 4 bases and J 5 bases, leaving 17 bases between the germline ends. The CDR3 has 15 residues. The DNA for the CDR3 is TGTGCCAGCAGTTCCCTTACGACAGCCCAGGAGACCCAGTACTTC. This gives the protein CASSSLTTAQETQYF.

This clonotype has a count of ten or more. The CDR3 loop reads CASSKFVSGSKQYF. CDR3 nucleotides: TGTGCCAGCAGTAAATTCGTTAGCGGGAGTAAGCAGTATTTT. This chain links TRBV28 with TRBJ2-3; 9 nucleotides agree with TRBD2. CDR1 MDHEN and CDR2 SYDVKM come from the germline V gene. The CDR3 sequence is 14 residues long. With V trimmed by 5 bases and J by 11 bases, 11 bases remained unmatched.

This clonotype was seen at least ten times. The V call is TRBV9, the J call TRBJ2-2; weak D call: TRBD2 (6 bases). Germline-derived CDR1 and CDR2 are SGDLS and YYNGEE. Trimming left V 5 bases short and J 3 bases short, with 11 bases between. CDR3 size: 14 residues. The DNA of the CDR3 is TGTGCCAGCAGGATCGCTAGCGACACCGGGGAGCTGTTTTTT. Amino acids: CASRIASDTGELFF. Variable domain in full (rest from reference TRBV9 and TRBJ2-2): DSGVTQTPKHLITATGQRVTLRCSPRSGDLSVYWYQQSLDQGLQFLIQYYNGEERAKGNILERFSAQQFPDLHSELNLSSLELGDSALYFCASRIASDTGELFFGEGSRLTVL.

Ten or more counts support this clonotype. The chain uses TRBV6-1 and TRBJ1-5; a weak D match, TRBD1 (5 bases). In germline, CDR1 is MNHNS, CDR2 SASEGT. This CDR3 spans 14 amino acids. Trimming pared 2 bases from V and 4 bases from J, leaving 9 bases between. CDR3 residues: CASSEIRGNQPQHF. CDR3 coding DNA: TGTGCCAGCAGTGAAATAAGGGGAAATCAGCCCCAGCATTTT.

This clonotype was seen ten or more times. The genes are TRBV15 and TRBJ2-1; no clear D gene. Per germline, CDR1 LNHNV and CDR2 YYDKDF (reference sequence). Trimming cost V 0 bases and J 1 base, with 13 bases left between them. The CDR3 has 17 amino acids. DNA for the CDR3: TGTGCCACCAGCAGAGAGGCAGCGCTGATATCCTACAATGAGCAGTTCTTC. It specifies CATSREAALISYNEQFF.

This clonotype was picked up a small number of times. Given a much more abundant clone one base away, this may be a read error. The J gene is TRBJ2-1, the V gene TRBV29-1; a weak D match, TRBD2 (6 bases). Germline CDR1 is SQVTM and CDR2 is ANQGSEA. V lost 6 bases and J 8 bases, leaving 17 bases between the germline ends. CDR3 length: 13 amino acids. The CDR3: CSVIPTGDYEQFF. As DNA, the CDR3 is TGCAGCGTCATTCCCACGGGGGACTATGAGCAGTTCTTC.

The chain employs TRBV29-1 and TRBJ2-3, with 14 bases lining up with TRBD2. The CDR3 has 13 residues. Unmatched junction bases numbered 1, after V lost 7 bases and J lost 4 bases. Germline CDR1 SQVTM, CDR2 ANQGSEA. As DNA, the CDR3 is TGCAGCGGACTAGCGGGAGGGCCAGATACGCAGTATTTT. This codes for CSGLAGGPDTQYF.

In its sample, this clonotype was seen many times. The chain links TRBV3-1 to TRBJ1-5, with D possibly being TRBD1 (6 bases). The CDR3 length is 15 residues. The germline V and J ends were trimmed by 3 bases and 0 bases, with 9 bases remaining between them. Per germline, CDR1 LGHDT and CDR2 YNNKEL (reference sequence). CDR3 nucleotides: TGTGCCAGCAGCCAGGGGGCAGTTAGCAATCAGCCCCAGCATTTT. Translating it yields CASSQGAVSNQPQHF.

There are many counts of this clonotype. The chain joins TRBV5-1 to TRBJ1-1, with 10 positions matching TRBD1. The CDR3 has 17 residues. The V and J ends lost 4 bases and 5 bases, in that order; junction bases with no gene match: 14. Germline loops: CDR1 SGHRS, CDR2 YFSETQ. This CDR3 is CASSNEGQGTSWTEAFF. DNA of the CDR3: TGCGCCAGCAGCAACGAGGGACAGGGGACGTCATGGACTGAAGCTTTCTTT. The full variable domain, in which reference TRBV5-1 and TRBJ1-1 provide the parts outside the CDR3, is KAGVTQTPRYLIKTRGQQVTLSCSPISGHRSVSWYQQTPGQGLQFLFEYFSETQRNKGNFPGRFSGRQFSNSRSEMNVSTLELGDSALYLCASSNEGQGTSWTEAFFGQGTRLTVV.

Ten or more counts support this clonotype. V usage is TRBV5-1 and J usage is TRBJ2-3; 7 bases match TRBD2. The CDR3 sequence is 16 residues long. From germline, CDR1 is SGHRS and CDR2 YFSETQ. The ends lost 3 bases at V and 5 bases at J; junction bases unmatched: 12. As DNA, the CDR3 is TGCGCCAGCAGCTCCGACTTTCCAGCGGGATTAGATACGCAGTATTTT. It is translated as CASSSDFPAGLDTQYF.

On this clonotype: At one end, the junction sequence differs from germline, possibly due to a read error. The chain recombines TRBV5-1 with TRBJ1-1; no reliable D call. Germline assignment: CDR1 SGHRS and CDR2 YFSETQ. CDR3 length equals 14 residues. CDR3 DNA sequence: TGCGCCAGCAGCTTAAGGGTTAGGGTCACTGAAGCTCTCTTT. Residues: CASSLRVRVTEALF.

This clonotype was seen many times. The chain employs TRBV29-1 and TRBJ2-1, with D perhaps assigned TRBD1 or TRBD2 (6 bases each). The length of the CDR3 is 16 residues. Germline loops: CDR1 SQVTM, CDR2 ANQGSEA. The V end was cut by 3 bases, the J end by 2 bases, with 17 bases between. The DNA for the CDR3 is TGCAGCGTTGAGGGGGGCGGCGGGATTACCTACAATGAGCAGTTCTTC. Translating gives CSVEGGGGITYNEQFF.

This clonotype was counted ten times or more. This rearrangement joins TRBV30 to TRBJ2-1, with 9 bases aligning to TRBD2. Germline lookup yields CDR1 GTSNPN and CDR2 SVGIG (reference sequence). The CDR3 totals 16 residues. J gave up 5 bases and V 5 bases, and 13 bases lay outside the gene matches. The DNA for the CDR3 is TGTGCCTGGGGAGGTAGCGGGAGTCAGGCTCACAATGAGCAGTTCTTC. Protein product: CAWGGSGSQAHNEQFF.

The chain carries TRBV12-5 and TRBJ2-2, with D possibly TRBD1 on 6 matching bases. V lost 6 bases and J 13 bases, leaving 21 bases between the germline ends. The germline CDR1 and CDR2 sequences are LGHNT and FRNRAP. The CDR3 spans 14 residues. The CDR3, as DNA: TGTGCTAGTGGATCCCTGGGACACCCGGGCGGGCTGTTTTTT. The encoded protein is CASGSLGHPGGLFF.

The chain recombines TRBV24-1 with TRBJ2-1, with a tentative D call TRBD2 (6 bases). The CDR3 contains 15 residues. Looked up from germline, CDR1 is KGHDR and CDR2 is SFDVKD. V was pared by 6 bases and J by 7 bases, with 18 bases between. The chain's CDR3 is CATSTPRDSTNEQFF. CDR3 coding DNA: TGTGCCACCAGTACCCCACGGGACTCGACAAATGAGCAGTTCTTC.

This clonotype came up many times. V gene TRBV5-1 combines with J gene TRBJ2-1; no firm D call. The CDR3 runs to 15 residues. V dropped 1 base and J dropped 1 base, with 9 bases sitting between them. CDR1 is SGHRS and CDR2 is YFSETQ in the germline V gene. CDR3 region: CASSLYGESYNEQFF. The CDR3 DNA reads as TGCGCCAGCAGCTTGTATGGGGAATCCTACAATGAGCAGTTCTTC. Full variable domain (outside the CDR3, taken from reference TRBV5-1 and TRBJ2-1): KAGVTQTPRYLIKTRGQQVTLSCSPISGHRSVSWYQQTPGQGLQFLFEYFSETQRNKGNFPGRFSGRQFSNSRSEMNVSTLELGDSALYLCASSLYGESYNEQFFGPGTRLTVL.

This clonotype was counted at least ten times. This sequence joins TRBV9 and TRBJ1-1; the D is unclear. This CDR3 contains 15 residues. The ends were cut back, 3 bases at V and 1 base at J, with 13 bases in the middle. Per the germline V gene, CDR1 is SGDLS and CDR2 is YYNGEE. The CDR3 nucleotides read TGTGCCAGCAGCGCAACTTTAACAGAGAACACTGAAGCTTTCTTT. This codes for CASSATLTENTEAFF.

This clonotype has at least ten counts. This rearrangement joins TRBV20-1 to TRBJ1-4, with D perhaps matching TRBD1 (6 bases). Trimming took 1 base from V and 11 from J, leaving 14 bases between them. Germline V CDR1 and CDR2: DFQATT, SNEGSKA (reference sequence). CDR3 length: 13 residues. The CDR3 protein is CSARGGAVEKLFF. CDR3 sequence (DNA): TGCAGTGCTAGAGGGGGGGCCGTCGAGAAACTGTTTTTT.

This clonotype came up many times. The chain has TRBV10-3 and TRBJ2-7; 9 positions match TRBD2. Looked up from germline, CDR1 is ENHRY and CDR2 is SYGVKD. Losses at the gene ends were 4 bases for V and 6 bases for J; bases not matched to a gene: 7. The CDR3 runs 14 residues. CDR3 in DNA: TGTGCCATCAGTGTCTTTAGCGGGAGCAGCGAGCAGTACTTC. This gives the protein CAISVFSGSSEQYF.

Many counts were recorded for this clonotype. The CDR3 bases are TGTGCCACCAAAGACAGGAGAAGCGCAGATACGCAGTATTTT. It codes for CATKDRRSADTQYF. The J gene is TRBJ2-3, the V gene TRBV19; tentative D call: TRBD1 (6 bases). CDR3 length equals 14 residues. The germline gives CDR1 LNHDA, CDR2 SQIVND (reference sequence). Between the trimmed V and J ends, which lost 10 bases and 4 bases, there was a span of 18 bases.